This record covers a single T cell receptor (beta chain). Method: immunoSEQ multiplex PCR; TCRdb's copy keeps in-frame clones and lacks some. Of 200,000 to 250,000 clones listed, 90% were seen once; the top ten hold around 15%. The data belong to a study of blood T cell repertoires in COVID-19. The CDR3 loop spans 16 amino acids. Per germline, CDR1 MNHEY and CDR2 SVGEGT. Losses at the gene ends were 0 bases for V and 7 bases for J; bases not matched to a gene: 8. Those who participated ranged in age from roughly 18 to 100 years and resided in 20 to 30 US areas. Before they entered the study, exposed participants had met a COVID-19 case within 2 weeks.

The receptor was isolated from a man aged 30-40 years who had been exposed to COVID-19. This chain joins TRBV6-2 or TRBV6-3 and TRBJ1-5, with 8 positions matching TRBD1. The sequencing input was PBMCs or T cells enriched from blood (not recorded which). The CDR3 protein is CASSYSRTGLGQPQHF. The CDR3 bases are TGTGCCAGCAGTTACTCGAGGACAGGGCTAGGACAGCCCCAGCATTTT.